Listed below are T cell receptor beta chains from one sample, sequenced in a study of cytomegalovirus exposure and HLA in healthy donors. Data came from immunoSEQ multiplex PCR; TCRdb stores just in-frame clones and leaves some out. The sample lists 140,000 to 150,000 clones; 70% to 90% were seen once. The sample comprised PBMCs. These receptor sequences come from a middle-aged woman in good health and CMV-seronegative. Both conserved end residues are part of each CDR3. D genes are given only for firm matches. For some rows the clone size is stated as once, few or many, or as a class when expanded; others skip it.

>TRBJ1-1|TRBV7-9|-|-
TGTTCCAGCAGCGACATTGGCACTGAAGCTTTCTTT
CSSSDIGTEAFF
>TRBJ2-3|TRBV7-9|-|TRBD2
TGTGCCAGCAGCTTAACTAGCGGGATGAAGTATTTT
CASSLTSGMKYF
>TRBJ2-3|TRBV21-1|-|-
TGTGCCAGCAGCAAAGTGGTGGGGCCCCAATGGGATACGCAGTATTTT
CASSKVVGPQWDTQYF
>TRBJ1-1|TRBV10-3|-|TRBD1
TGTGCCATCAGGGGGACAGGGGATACTGAAGCTTTCTTT
CAIRGTGDTEAFF
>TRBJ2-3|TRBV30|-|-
TGTGCCTGGAGTAGCGGAGATACGCAGTATTTT
CAWSSGDTQYF
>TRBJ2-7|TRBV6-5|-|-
TGTGCCAGCAGTTACTCGAGACCTAGCTACGAGCAGTACTTC
CASSYSRPSYEQYF
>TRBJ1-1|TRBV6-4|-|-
TGTGCCAGCAGTGAGTATAGCGCCACTGAAGCTTTCTTT
CASSEYSATEAFF
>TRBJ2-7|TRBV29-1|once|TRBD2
TGCAGCGTTGAAACTAGCGGGATCAGCTCCTACGAGCAGTACTTC
CSVETSGISSYEQYF
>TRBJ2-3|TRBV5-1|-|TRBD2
TGCGCCAGCAGCTTGGGACTAGCGGGAGTCGATACGCAGTATTTT
CASSLGLAGVDTQYF
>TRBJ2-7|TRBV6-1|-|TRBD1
TGTGCCAGCGGGACAGGTGTTTACGAGCAGTACTTC
CASGTGVYEQYF
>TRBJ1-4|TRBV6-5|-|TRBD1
TGTGCCAGCAGTTACTCTGGGACAGGGGGTGAAAAACTGTTTTTT
CASSYSGTGGEKLFF
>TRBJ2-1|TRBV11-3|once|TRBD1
TGTGCCAGCAGCCCTCGGGACAGGGCATACAATGAGCAGTTCTTC
CASSPRDRAYNEQFF
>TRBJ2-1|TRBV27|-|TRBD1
TGTGCCAGCAGACCGGGACAGTACAATGAGCAGTTCTTC
CASRPGQYNEQFF
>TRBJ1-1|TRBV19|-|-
TGTGCCAGTAACCCCGGCTGGGGGGTGAACACTGAAGCTTTCTTT
CASNPGWGVNTEAFF
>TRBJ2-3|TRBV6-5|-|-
TGTGCCAGCAGTTACTCGCCTCTGGAACTAACAGATACGCAGTATTTT
CASSYSPLELTDTQYF
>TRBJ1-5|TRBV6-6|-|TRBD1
TGTGCCAGCAGTAGCGGACAGGGCAATCAGCCCCAGCATTTT
CASSSGQGNQPQHF
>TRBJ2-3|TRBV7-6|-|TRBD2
TGTGCCAGCAGCTCGGGACTAGGTTCCACAGATACGCAGTATTTT
CASSSGLGSTDTQYF
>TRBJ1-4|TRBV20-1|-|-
TGCAGTGCTAGACAGAATGAAAAACTGTTTTTT
CSARQNEKLFF
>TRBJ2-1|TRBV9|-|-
TGTGCCAGCAGCACCCGGACAGCCACGAGCTCCTACAATGAGCAGTTCTTC
CASSTRTATSSYNEQFF
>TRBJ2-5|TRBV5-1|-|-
TGCGCCAGCATGGTAGGGGTCGGGCAAGAGACCCAGTACTTC
CASMVGVGQETQYF
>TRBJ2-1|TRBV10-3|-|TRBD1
TGTGCCATCAGCCGGGGACAGGACAATGAGCAGTTCTTC
CAISRGQDNEQFF
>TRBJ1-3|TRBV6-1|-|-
TGTGCCTTGAGGGAGGGGCGGACTGGAAACACCATATATTTT
CALREGRTGNTIYF
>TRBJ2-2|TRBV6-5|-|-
TGTGCCAGCAGTTACGCATCACCAGGGGCTGGGGAGCTGTTTTTT
CASSYASPGAGELFF
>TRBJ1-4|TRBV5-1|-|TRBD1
TGCGCCAGCAGCTTGGAGGGGACAGTCCAAACTGAAAAACTGTTTTTT
CASSLEGTVQTEKLFF
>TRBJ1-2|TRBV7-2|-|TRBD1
TGTGCCAGCAGCTTAGGACAGGGTGATAACTATGGCTACACCTTC
CASSLGQGDNYGYTF
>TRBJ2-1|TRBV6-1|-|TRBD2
TGTGCCAGCAGGGGACTAGCGGGAGTCTACAATGAGCAGTTCTTC
CASRGLAGVYNEQFF
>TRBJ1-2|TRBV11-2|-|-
TGTGCCAGCAGCTCAATCTTGGGCGTTCTCTATGGCTACACCTTC
CASSSILGVLYGYTF
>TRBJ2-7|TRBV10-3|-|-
TGTGCCATCAGTGAGGCTACAGCTGGCTACGAGCAGTACTTC
CAISEATAGYEQYF
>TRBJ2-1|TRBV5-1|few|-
TGCGCCAGCAGCTTGGTCGAGAATGAGCAGTTCTTC
CASSLVENEQFF
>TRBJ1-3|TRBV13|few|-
TGTGCCAGCAGCTTACCGGGAGGCGCTGGAAACACCATATATTTT
CASSLPGGAGNTIYF
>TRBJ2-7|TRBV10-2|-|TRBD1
TGCGCCAGCAAGGGGACAGGTCACTACGAGCAGTACTTC
CASKGTGHYEQYF
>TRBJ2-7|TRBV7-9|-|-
TGTGCCAGCAGCTTACATGAGCGGGCCAACGAGCAGTACTTC
CASSLHERANEQYF
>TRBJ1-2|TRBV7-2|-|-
TGTGCCAGCAGCTTAGGTTACAGGGAAGGTGGCTACACCTTC
CASSLGYREGGYTF
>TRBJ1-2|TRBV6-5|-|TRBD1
TGTGCCAGCAGCCAGGGACAGGGAGTTTACTATGGCTACACCTTC
CASSQGQGVYYGYTF
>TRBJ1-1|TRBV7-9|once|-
TGTGCCAGCAGCATAAGGACAGTGAACACTGAAGCTTTCTTT
CASSIRTVNTEAFF
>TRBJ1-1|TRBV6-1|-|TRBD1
TGTGCCAGCAGTTTCCAGGGGGCCTCTGAAGCTTTCTTT
CASSFQGASEAFF
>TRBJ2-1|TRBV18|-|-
TGTGCCAGCTCACCGCTGAGGGAACGCTCCTACAATGAGCAGTTCTTC
CASSPLRERSYNEQFF
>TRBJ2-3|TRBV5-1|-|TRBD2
TGCGCCAGCAGCTTGGCCGTGGGAGGGCCGATAGATACGCAGTATTTT
CASSLAVGGPIDTQYF
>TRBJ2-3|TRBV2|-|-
TGTGCCAGCAGTAGGGGGACAGATACGCAGTATTTT
CASSRGTDTQYF
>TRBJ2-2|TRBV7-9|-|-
TGTGCCAGCAGCTTAGTAGTGGGCTCCCTCACCGGGGAGCTGTTTTTT
CASSLVVGSLTGELFF
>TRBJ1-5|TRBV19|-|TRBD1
TGTGCCAGTTCCGCGACAGGGGGGTCGCCCCAGCATTTT
CASSATGGSPQHF